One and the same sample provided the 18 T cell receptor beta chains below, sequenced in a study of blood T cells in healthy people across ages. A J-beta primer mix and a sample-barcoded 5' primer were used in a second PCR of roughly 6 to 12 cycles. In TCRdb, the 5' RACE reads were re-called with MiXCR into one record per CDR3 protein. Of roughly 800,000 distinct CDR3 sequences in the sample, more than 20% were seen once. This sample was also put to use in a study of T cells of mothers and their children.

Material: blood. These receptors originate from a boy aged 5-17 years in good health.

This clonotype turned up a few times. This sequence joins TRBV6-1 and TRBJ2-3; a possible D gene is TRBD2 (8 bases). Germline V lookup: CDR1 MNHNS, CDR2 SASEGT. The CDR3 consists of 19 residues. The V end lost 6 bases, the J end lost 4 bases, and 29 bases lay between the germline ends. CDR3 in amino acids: CASRRQGGSGTGKADTQYF. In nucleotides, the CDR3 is TGTGCCAGCAGGCGACAGGGCGGTAGCGGGACGGGGAAGGCAGATACGCAGTATTTT.

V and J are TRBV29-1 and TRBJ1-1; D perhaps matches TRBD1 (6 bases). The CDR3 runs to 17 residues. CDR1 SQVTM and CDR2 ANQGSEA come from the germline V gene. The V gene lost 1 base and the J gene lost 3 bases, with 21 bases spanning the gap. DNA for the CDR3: TGCAGCGTTGAAGTTTGGCGGGGGCCGGCATACCACACTGAAGCTTTCTTT. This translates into CSVEVWRGPAYHTEAFF.

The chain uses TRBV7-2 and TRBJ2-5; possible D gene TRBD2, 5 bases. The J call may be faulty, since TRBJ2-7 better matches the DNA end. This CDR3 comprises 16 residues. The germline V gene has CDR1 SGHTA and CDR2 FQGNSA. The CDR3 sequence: CASSLGSRSGTYEQYF. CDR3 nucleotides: TGTGCCAGCAGCTTAGGGTCCCGCTCGGGGACCTACGAGCAGTACTTC.

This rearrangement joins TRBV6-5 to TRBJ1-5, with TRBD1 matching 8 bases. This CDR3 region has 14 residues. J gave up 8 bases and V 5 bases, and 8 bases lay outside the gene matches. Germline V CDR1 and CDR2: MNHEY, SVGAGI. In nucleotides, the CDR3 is TGTGCCAGCAGTCCCGACAGGGGAACTGAGCCCCAGCATTTT. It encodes CASSPDRGTEPQHF.

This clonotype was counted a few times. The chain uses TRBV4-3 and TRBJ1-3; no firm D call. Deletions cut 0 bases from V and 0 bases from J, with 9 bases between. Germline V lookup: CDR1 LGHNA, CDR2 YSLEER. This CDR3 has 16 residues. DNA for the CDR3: TGCGCCAGCAGCCAAGATAGAGCGGTCTCTGGAAACACCATATATTTT. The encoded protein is CASSQDRAVSGNTIYF.

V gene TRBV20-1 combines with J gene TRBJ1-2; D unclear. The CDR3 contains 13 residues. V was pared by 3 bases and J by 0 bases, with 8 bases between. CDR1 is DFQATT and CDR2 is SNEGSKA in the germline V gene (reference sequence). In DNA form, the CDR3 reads TGCAGTGCTAGGCAACAGACTAACTATGGCTACACCTTC. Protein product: CSARQQTNYGYTF.

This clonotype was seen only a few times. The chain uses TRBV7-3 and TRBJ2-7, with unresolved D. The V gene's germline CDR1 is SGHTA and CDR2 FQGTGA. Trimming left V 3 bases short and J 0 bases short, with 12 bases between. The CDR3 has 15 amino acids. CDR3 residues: CASSFYDSPSYEQYF. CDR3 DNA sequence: TGTGCCAGCAGCTTTTATGACTCGCCCTCCTACGAGCAGTACTTC.

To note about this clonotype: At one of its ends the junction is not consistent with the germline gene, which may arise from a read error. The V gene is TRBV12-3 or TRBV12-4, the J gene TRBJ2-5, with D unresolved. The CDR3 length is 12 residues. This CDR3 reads CASRKQQETLYF. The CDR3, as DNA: TGTGCCAGCAGGAAGCAGCAAGAGACCCTGTACTTC.

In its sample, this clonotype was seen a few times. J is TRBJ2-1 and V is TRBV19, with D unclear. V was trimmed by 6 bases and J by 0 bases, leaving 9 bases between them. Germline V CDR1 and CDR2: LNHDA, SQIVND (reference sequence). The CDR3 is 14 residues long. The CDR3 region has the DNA TGTGCCAGTAGGTCCGGAGCCTCCTACAATGAGCAGTTCTTC. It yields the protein CASRSGASYNEQFF.

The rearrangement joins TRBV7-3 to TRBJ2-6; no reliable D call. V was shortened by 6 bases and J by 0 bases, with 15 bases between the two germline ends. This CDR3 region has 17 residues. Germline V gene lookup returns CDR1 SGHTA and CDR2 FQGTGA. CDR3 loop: CASRRTVGSSGANVLTF. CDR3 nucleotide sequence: TGTGCCAGCAGGAGAACGGTCGGAAGCTCTGGGGCCAACGTCCTGACTTTC.

CDR3 in amino acids: CASRQIYEQYF. The CDR3 nucleotides are TGTGCCAGCAGGCAGATCTACGAGCAGTACTTC. The rearrangement links TRBV28 to TRBJ2-7; D is unclear. The V and J ends lost 6 bases and 3 bases respectively, with 6 bases between them. The CDR3 runs to 11 residues. Germline V gene data show CDR1 as MDHEN and CDR2 as SYDVKM.

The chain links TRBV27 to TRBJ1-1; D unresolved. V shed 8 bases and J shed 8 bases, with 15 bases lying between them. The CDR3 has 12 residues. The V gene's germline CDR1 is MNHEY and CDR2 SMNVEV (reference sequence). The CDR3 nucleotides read TGTGCCAGCTCAGAGAGGGATATCGAAGCTTTCTTT. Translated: CASSERDIEAFF.

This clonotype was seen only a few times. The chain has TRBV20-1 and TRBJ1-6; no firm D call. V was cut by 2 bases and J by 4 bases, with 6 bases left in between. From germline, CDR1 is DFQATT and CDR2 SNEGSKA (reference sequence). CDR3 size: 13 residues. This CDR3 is CSARTGYNSPLHF. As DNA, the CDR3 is TGCAGTGCTAGAACCGGGTATAATTCACCCCTCCACTTT.

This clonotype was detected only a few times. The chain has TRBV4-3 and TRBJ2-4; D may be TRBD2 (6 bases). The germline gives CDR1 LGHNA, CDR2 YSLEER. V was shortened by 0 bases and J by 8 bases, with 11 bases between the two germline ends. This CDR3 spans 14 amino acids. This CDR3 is CASSQDYGEDIQYF. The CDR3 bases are TGCGCCAGCAGCCAAGATTACGGGGAGGACATTCAGTACTTC.

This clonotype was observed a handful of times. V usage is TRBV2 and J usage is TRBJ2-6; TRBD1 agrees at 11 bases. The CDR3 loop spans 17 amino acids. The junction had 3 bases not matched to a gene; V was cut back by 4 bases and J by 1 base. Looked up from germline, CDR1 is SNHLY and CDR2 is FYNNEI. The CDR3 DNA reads TGTGCCAGCAGTGCCGGGACAGGGGGTTCTGGGGCCAACGTCCTGACTTTC. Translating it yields CASSAGTGGSGANVLTF. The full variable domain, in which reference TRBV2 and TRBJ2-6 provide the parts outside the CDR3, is EPEVTQTPSHQVTQMGQEVILRCVPISNHLYFYWYRQILGQKVEFLVSFYNNEISEKSEIFDDQFSVERPDGSNFTLKIRSTKLEDSAMYFCASSAGTGGSGANVLTFGAGSRLTVL.

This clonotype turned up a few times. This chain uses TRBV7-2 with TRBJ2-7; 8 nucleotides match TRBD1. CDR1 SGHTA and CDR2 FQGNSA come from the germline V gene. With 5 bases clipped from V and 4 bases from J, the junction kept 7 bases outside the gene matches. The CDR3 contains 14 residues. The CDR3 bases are TGTGCCAGCAGCCAGACCGACAGGGGATACGAGCAGTACTTC. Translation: CASSQTDRGYEQYF.

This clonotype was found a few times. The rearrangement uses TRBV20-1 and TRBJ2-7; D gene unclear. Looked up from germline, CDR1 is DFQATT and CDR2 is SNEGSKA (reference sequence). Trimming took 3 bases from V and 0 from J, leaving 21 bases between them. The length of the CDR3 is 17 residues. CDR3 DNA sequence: TGCAGTGCTAGCTTAGTGGGCGAGGCTAAAGTCTCCTACGAGCAGTACTTC. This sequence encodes CSASLVGEAKVSYEQYF.

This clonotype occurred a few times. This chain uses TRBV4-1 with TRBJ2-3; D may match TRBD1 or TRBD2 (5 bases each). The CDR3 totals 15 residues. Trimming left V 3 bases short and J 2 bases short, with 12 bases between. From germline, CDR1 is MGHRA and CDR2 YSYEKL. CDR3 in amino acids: CASSHAGTYTDTQYF. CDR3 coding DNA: TGCGCCAGCAGCCACGCCGGGACGTACACAGATACGCAGTATTTT.